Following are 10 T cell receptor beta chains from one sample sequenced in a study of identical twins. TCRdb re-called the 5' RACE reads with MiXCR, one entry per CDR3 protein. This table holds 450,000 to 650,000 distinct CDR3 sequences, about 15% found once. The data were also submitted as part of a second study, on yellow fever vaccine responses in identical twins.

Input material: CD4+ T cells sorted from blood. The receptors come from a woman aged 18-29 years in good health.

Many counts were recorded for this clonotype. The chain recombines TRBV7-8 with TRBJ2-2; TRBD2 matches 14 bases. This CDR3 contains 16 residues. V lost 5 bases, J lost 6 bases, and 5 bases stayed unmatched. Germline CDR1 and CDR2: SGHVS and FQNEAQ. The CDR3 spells CASSRWGLAGAGELFF. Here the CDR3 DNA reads TGTGCCAGCAGCAGATGGGGACTAGCGGGGGCCGGGGAGCTGTTTTTT.

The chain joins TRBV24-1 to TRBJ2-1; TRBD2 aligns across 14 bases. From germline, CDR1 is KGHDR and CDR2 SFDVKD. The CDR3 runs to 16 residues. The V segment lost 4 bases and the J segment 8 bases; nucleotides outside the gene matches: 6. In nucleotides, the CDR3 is TGTGCCACCAGTGAAGGGACTAGCGGGAGTTACCATGAGCAGTTCTTC. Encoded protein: CATSEGTSGSYHEQFF.

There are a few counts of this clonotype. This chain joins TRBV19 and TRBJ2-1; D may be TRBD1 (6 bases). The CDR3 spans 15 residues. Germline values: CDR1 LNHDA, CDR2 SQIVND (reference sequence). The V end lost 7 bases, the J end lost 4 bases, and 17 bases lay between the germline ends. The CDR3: CASKTGPPSYNEQFF. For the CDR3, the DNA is TGTGCCAGTAAGACAGGACCCCCAAGTTACAATGAGCAGTTCTTC.

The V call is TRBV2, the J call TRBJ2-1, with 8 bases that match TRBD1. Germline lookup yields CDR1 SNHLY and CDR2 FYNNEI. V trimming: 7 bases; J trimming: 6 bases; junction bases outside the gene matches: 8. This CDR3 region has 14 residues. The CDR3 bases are TGTGCCAGCACCGACAGGGGAGGTATCAATGAGCAGTTCTTC. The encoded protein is CASTDRGGINEQFF.

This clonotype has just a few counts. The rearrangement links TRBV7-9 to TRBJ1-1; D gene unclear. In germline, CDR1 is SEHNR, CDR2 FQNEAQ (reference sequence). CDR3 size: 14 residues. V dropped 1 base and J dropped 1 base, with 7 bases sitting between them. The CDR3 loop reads CASSLGHPNTEAFF. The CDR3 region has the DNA TGTGCCAGCAGCTTAGGACACCCGAACACTGAAGCTTTCTTT.

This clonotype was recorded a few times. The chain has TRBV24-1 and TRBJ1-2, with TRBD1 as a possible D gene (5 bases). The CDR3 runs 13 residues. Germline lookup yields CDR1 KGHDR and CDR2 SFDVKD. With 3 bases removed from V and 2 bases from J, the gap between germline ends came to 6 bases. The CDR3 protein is CATSDRGNYGYTF. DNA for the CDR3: TGTGCCACCAGTGATCGGGGGAACTATGGCTACACCTTC.

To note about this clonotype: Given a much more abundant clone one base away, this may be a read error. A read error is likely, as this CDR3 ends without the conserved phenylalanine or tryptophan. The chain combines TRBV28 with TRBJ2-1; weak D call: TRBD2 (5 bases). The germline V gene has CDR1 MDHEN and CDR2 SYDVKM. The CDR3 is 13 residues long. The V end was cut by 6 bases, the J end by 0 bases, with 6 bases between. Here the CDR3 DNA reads TGTGCCAGCAGAGCGGACTCCTACAATGAGCAGTTCCTC. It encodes CASRADSYNEQFL.

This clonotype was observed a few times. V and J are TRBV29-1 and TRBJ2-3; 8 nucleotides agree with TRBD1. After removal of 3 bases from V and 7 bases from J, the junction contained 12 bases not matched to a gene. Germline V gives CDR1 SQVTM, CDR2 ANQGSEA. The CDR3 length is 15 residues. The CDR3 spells CSVEILAGGANTQYF. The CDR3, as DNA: TGCAGCGTTGAGATCTTGGCAGGGGGCGCGAATACGCAGTATTTT.

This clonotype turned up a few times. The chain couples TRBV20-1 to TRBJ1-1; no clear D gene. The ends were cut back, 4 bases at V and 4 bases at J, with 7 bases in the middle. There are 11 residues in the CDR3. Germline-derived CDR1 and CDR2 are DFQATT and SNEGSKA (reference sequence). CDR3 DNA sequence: TGCAGTGCTACCCAGTTCACTGAAGCTTTCTTT. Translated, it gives CSATQFTEAFF.

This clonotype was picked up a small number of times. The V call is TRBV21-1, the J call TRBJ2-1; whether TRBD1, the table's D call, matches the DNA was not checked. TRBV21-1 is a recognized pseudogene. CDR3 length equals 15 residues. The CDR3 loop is CASSFDRGQVDEQFF. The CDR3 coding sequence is TGTGCCAGCAGCTTCGACAGGGGGCAGGTGGATGAGCAGTTCTTC.